A single sample is the source of the 9 T cell receptor beta chains below, sequenced in a study of blood T cell repertoires in COVID-19. Assay: immunoSEQ multiplex PCR; the TCRdb copy retains only in-frame clones and omits some. The sample shows roughly 150,000 clones, 89% of them seen only once. The sequenced sample was peripheral blood. These receptors came from a man in his sixties with acute or convalescent COVID-19.

The V call is TRBV5-1, the J call TRBJ1-1, with D perhaps TRBD1 (5 bases). Germline V lookup: CDR1 SGHRS, CDR2 YFSETQ. This CDR3 spans 14 amino acids. V was pared by 4 bases and J by 1 base, with 11 bases between. This CDR3 reads CASSRSDRNTEAFF. CDR3 nucleotides: TGCGCCAGCAGCCGCTCAGACAGGAACACTGAAGCTTTCTTT.

V and J are TRBV7-9 and TRBJ2-5; 12 positions match TRBD2. V shed 3 bases, J shed 3 bases, and the junction held 2 bases outside the gene matches. This CDR3 contains 15 residues. The germline gives CDR1 SEHNR, CDR2 FQNEAQ (reference sequence). The CDR3 nucleotides are TGTGCCAGCAGCTTTACTAGCGGGGGGAAAGAGACCCAGTACTTC. As protein: CASSFTSGGKETQYF.

This sequence joins TRBV29-1 and TRBJ2-7; D not resolved. CDR1 is SQVTM and CDR2 is ANQGSEA in the germline V gene. This CDR3 region has 12 residues. Between the trimmed V and J ends, which lost 4 bases and 6 bases, there was a span of 13 bases. CDR3 in amino acids: CSVVGQGSEQYF. CDR3 in DNA: TGCAGCGTTGTGGGCCAAGGTAGCGAGCAGTACTTC.

The V gene is TRBV15, the J gene TRBJ2-7; tentatively, D is TRBD2 (6 bases). Trimming cost V 1 base and J 4 bases, with 17 bases left between them. Germline CDR1 and CDR2: LNHNV and YYDKDF (reference sequence). The CDR3 extends over 16 amino acids. CDR3 coding DNA: TGTGCCACCAGCAGAGGCCGGGCAGGCGGGGTTTACGAGCAGTACTTC. Translation: CATSRGRAGGVYEQYF.

This chain connects TRBV20-1 to TRBJ1-5; D gene unclear. CDR1 and CDR2 (germline): DFQATT, SNEGSKA (reference sequence). The CDR3 covers 16 residues. V was pared by 3 bases and J by 2 bases, with 17 bases between. CDR3 in DNA: TGCAGTGCTAGTTCATCGGGGAGCGGAGGCAATCAGCCCCAGCATTTT. Translating it yields CSASSSGSGGNQPQHF.

The chain is built from TRBV10-1 and TRBJ2-3; TRBD2 matches 8 bases. The CDR3 totals 15 residues. Germline CDR1 is WNHNN and CDR2 is SYGVQD (reference sequence). The V segment lost 7 bases and the J segment 3 bases; nucleotides outside the gene matches: 9. This chain's CDR3 is CASTPGLAGTDTQYF. CDR3 nucleotides: TGCGCCAGCACTCCAGGACTAGCTGGGACAGATACGCAGTATTTT.

This clone was observed once. J is TRBJ1-1 and V is TRBV5-6, with TRBD1 matching 7 bases. The CDR3 spans 15 residues. Trimming cost V 2 bases and J 0 bases; bases outside gene matches: 4. The germline gives CDR1 SGHDT, CDR2 YYEEEE. The CDR3 region is CASSFGQVMNTEAFF. In nucleotides, the CDR3 is TGTGCCAGCAGCTTTGGACAGGTGATGAACACTGAAGCTTTCTTT.

CDR3 sequence: CASSPGQGARTDTQYF. The CDR3 DNA reads as TGTGCCAGCAGCCCGGGACAGGGGGCGAGGACAGATACGCAGTATTTT. The chain joins TRBV5-5 to TRBJ2-3; 12 bases are shared with TRBD1. V shed 4 bases, J shed 3 bases, and the junction held 6 bases outside the gene matches. The germline CDR1 and CDR2 sequences are SGHKS and YYEKEE (reference sequence). This CDR3 has 16 amino acids. Drawing the rest from reference TRBV5-5 and TRBJ2-3, the complete variable domain is DAGVTQSPTHLIKTRGQQVTLRCSPISGHKSVSWYQQVLGQGPQFIFQYYEKEERGRGNFPDRFSARQFPNYSSELNVNALLLGDSALYLCASSPGQGARTDTQYFGPGTRLTVL.

The chain links TRBV12-3 or TRBV12-4 to TRBJ1-5, with D unresolved. Between the trimmed V and J ends, which lost 3 bases and 6 bases, there was a span of 6 bases. This CDR3 has 12 residues. The chain's CDR3 is CASSFFSQPQHF. DNA for the CDR3: TGTGCCAGCAGTTTCTTCTCTCAGCCCCAGCATTTT.